The present entry profiles one T cell receptor (beta chain) with its context. Original data processing: For nucleated cells, counts were estimated from reference gene primer amplification. Clones were read by immunoSEQ multiplex PCR, and TCRdb kept only the in-frame ones, dropping some. The V and J calls and clone size come from that table; D and trimming were worked out from the DNA. The data show 200,000 to 250,000 clones, approximately 86% seen once. The data derive from a study of blood T cell repertoires in COVID-19. About the study: COVID-19 samples, acute and convalescent, were from the United States, Italy and Spain. Sources were T cells, B-cell-depleted T cells, or PBMCs; the material itself was cDNA or gDNA.

Germline CDR1 is WSHSY and CDR2 is SAAADI. After removal of 1 base from V and 7 bases from J, the junction contained 8 bases not matched to a gene. This CDR3 has 16 residues. The chain has TRBV10-2 and TRBJ2-1; 9 nucleotides agree with TRBD2. Sequencing was performed on peripheral blood. This TCR was sampled from a human donor in a cohort sampled during active COVID-19. CDR3 nucleotides: TGCGCCAGCAGTGAGTTCGCGGGAGGGCCTTGGAATGAGCAGTTCTTC. This sequence encodes CASSEFAGGPWNEQFF.